The TCR beta chain under discussion was sequenced for a study of shared clonotypes between healthy human individuals (dated by TCRdb to 2019 to 2021). As for the study more broadly: The cohort comprised two women and a few men aged 18 to 49 years. Libraries were prepared and TCR repertoires were sequenced by different laboratories using diverse techniques, in order to increase sequencing depth and limit assay-specific biases. For each donor, CD4 naive and CD4 memory were each given three plates, CD8 naive was given two plates, and CD8 memory was given one plate. To estimate repertoire size and how much clonotypes are shared between individuals, the study performed deep sequencing of blood TCR repertoires from 4 to 6 healthy adults. Leukapheresis yielded between about 0.85 and 10 billion PBMCs per donor. General findings and caveats noted by the study authors: Because the study included only a small number of donors, the genetic and exposure-history diversity represented was limited. About 5% of naive CD4, 3.5% of naive CD8, around 2.3% of memory CD4, and 0.35% to 0.5% of memory CD8 clonotypes were shared across several donors. Pairwise subsampling indicated that sequencing depth was expected to affect the degree of clonotype sharing among donors. Naive subsets generally had larger estimated clonotype richness than memory subsets. Sampling was restricted to blood, and TCR repertoires in tissues likely differ from the TCR repertoires found in blood. Higher generation probabilities were observed for clonotypes shared by all four sorted-subset donors than for non-shared clonotypes. Incomplete sequencing was indicated by rarefaction of sorted-subset datasets, despite the large sequencing depth.

For the CD8 naive samples, CD45RO-negative cells were positively selected for CCR7, yielding a CD45RA+CCR7+ population from which TemRA cells were excluded. Donors were healthy HIV-negative adults with no recently reported acute infections or vaccinations. All donors were Caucasian adults living in Nashville, Tennessee, USA. Blood was obtained by leukapheresis, after which PBMCs were separated by Ficoll-Histopaque density gradient centrifugation and cryopreserved in liquid nitrogen vapor phase. Analytical flow cytometry was used to check the purity and quantity of each magnetically sorted T cell population. Genomic DNA was isolated from every sorted fraction and measured by UV absorbance on a Nanodrop 2000c. Using the deep immunoSEQ assay, TCR CDR3 regions were amplified from genomic DNA by multiplex PCR. Extracted genomic DNA from each cell subset was spread evenly across all wells of several immunoSEQ 96-well plates, with each plate serving as a replicate. Each replicate PCR for sorted subsets received around 0.2 ug genomic DNA, equal to about 30,000 T cell genomes. Purified libraries were quantified with a Qubit 3.0 fluorometer, sized on a Bioanalyzer 2100, and re-quantified with the KAPA Library Quantification kit. Every immunoSEQ 96-well plate was sequenced on a separate single-read 150-cycle Illumina NextSeq 550 flow cell. In the original analysis: Because only junctional sequences without quality scores were contained in the immunoSEQ output, filtering matching that applied to full-length reads could not be performed. Sequences were annotated with PyIR, a Python wrapper for IgBLAST v1.9, and V/J genes and CDR3 were assigned using IMGT germline references. Any read was removed if the V/J assignment was weak (E-value above 1e-6), the CDR3 was missing, or the read contained stop codons, out-of-frame junctions, or ambiguous translated residues. V3J clonotypes were defined by identical inferred V gene, J gene, and CDR3 amino acid sequence. To compute the percentage overlap between repertoires, the number of shared unique clonotypes was divided by the size of the smaller repertoire. Richness of each repertoire was evaluated using RTK rarefaction, the Chao1 estimator, and Recon v2.1 estimates of unobserved clonotypes. For all TCRbeta clonotypes obtained by the gDNA method from a few donors, generation probabilities were computed with OLGA. The immuneACCESS repertoire file appears here via TCRdb, limited to in-frame rearrangements. These files lack a portion of the clones; in checked studies, under half of the deficit traces to unresolved V genes, and the cause of the others is not known. V, J and clone size were drawn from that table, and D and trimming were deduced from the DNA. This sample comprises millions of clones, about 94% of them detected only once. Roughly 1% of the sample goes to the ten largest clones.

Comments on this clone: Its target antigen remains unknown. Base qualities were left out, and no much larger clone turns up one base away.

The sample was naive CD8+ T cells sorted from blood. What this sample's cell subset or site label stands for: CD45RA+CCR7+. This receptor was identified in a man aged 18-30 years in good health.

The nucleotide sequence reads as follows: TGTGCCACCAGCAGATCCAGACAGGTCGAGACCCAGTACTTC. It is translated as CATSRSRQVETQYF. The chain employs TRBV15 and TRBJ2-5; TRBD1 might be the D gene, on 6 matching bases. The CDR3 numbers 14 residues from cysteine through phenylalanine. The DNA shown is the 42-base CDR3, in frame from base 1. Sequences LNHNV (CDR1) and YYDKDF (CDR2) are obtained from the germline V gene (reference sequence). A distance of 12 bases separates the germline ends of V and J, which lose 2 bases and 5 bases respectively.